The source of this T cell receptor (beta chain) is a study of T cells in Graves' hyperthyroidism and ophthalmopathy. Findings and caveats of the study: Most thyroid clonotypes expanded above 0.001 appeared in blood too.

It was RNA transcripts that yielded the amplified TCR beta CDR3 regions. TCR CDR3 underwent first-round RT-PCR with the HTBI primer set. Using its own MiXCR run on the multiplex PCR reads, TCRdb lists one record per CDR3 protein. The table has 300,000 to 450,000 distinct CDR3 sequences, approximately 14% seen once. As concerns this clonotype: Its antigen is undetermined.

Germline-derived CDR1 and CDR2 are SGHTS and YDEGEE. The CDR3 has 14 residues. With 5 bases removed from V and 5 bases from J, the gap between germline ends came to 17 bases. The TCR originated in a woman younger than 30 with Graves' hyperthyroidism that later progressed to Graves' ophthalmopathy. The source material was blood. J is TRBJ2-7 and V is TRBV5-8; tentatively, D is TRBD2 (7 bases). The CDR3: CASSRRGGIHEQYF. The CDR3 coding sequence is TGTGCCAGCAGTCGGAGGGGGGGGATCCACGAGCAGTACTTC.